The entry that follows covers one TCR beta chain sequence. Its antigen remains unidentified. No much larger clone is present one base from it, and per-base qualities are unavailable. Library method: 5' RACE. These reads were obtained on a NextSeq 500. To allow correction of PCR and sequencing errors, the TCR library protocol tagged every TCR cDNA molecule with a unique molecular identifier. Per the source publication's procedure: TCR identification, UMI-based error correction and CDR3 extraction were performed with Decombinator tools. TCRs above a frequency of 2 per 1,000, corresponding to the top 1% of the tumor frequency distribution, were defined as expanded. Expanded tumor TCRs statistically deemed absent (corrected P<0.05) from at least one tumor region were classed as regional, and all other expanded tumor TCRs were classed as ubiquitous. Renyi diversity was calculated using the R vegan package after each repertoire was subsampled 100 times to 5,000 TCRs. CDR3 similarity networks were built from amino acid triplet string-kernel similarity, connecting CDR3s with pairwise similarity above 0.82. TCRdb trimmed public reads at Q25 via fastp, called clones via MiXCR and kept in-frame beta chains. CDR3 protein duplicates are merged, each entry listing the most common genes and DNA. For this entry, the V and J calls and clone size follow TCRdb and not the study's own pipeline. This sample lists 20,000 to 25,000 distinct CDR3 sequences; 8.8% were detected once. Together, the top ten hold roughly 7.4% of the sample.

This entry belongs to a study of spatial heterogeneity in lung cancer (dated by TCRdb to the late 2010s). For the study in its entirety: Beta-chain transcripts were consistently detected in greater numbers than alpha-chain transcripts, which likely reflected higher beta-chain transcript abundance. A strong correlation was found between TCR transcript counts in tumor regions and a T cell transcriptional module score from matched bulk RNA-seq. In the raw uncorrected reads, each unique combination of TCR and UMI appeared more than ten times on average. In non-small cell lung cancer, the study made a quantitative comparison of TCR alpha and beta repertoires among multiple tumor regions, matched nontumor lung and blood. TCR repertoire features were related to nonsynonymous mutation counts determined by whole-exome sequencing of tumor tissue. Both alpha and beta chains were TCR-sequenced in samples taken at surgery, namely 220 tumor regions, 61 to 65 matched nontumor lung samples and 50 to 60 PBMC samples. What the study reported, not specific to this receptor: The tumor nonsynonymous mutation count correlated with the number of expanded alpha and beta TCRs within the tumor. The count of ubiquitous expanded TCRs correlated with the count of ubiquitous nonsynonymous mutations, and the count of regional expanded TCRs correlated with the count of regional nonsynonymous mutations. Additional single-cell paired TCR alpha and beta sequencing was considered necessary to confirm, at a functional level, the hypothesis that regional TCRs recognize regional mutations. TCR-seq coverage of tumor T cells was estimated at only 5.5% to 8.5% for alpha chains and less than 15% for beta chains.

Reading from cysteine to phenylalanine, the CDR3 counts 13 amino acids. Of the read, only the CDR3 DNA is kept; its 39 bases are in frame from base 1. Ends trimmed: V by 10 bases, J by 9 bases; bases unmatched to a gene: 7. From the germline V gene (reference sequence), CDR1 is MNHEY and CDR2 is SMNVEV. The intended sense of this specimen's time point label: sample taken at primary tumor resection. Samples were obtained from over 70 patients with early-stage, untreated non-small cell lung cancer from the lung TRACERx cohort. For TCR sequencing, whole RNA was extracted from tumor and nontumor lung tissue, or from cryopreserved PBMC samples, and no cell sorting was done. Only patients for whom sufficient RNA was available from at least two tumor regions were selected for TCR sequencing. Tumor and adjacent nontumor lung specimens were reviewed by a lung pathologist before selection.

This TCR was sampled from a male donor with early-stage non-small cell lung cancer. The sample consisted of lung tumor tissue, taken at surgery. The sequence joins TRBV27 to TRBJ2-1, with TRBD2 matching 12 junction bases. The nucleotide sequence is TGTGCCACCAGACAGACTAGCGGGGGTGAGCAGTTCTTC. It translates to CATRQTSGGEQFF.